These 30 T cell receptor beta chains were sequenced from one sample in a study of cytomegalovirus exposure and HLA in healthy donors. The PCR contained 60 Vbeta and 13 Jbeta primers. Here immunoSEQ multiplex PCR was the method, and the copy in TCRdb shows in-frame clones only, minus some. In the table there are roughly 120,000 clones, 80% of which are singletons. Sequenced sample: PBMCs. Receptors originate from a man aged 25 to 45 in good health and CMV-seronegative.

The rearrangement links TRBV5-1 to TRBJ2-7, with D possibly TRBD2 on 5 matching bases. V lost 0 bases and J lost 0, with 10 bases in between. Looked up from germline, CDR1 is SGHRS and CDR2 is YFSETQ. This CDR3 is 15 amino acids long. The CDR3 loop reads CASSLGDSASYEQYF. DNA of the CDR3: TGCGCCAGCAGCTTGGGGGATAGCGCCTCCTACGAGCAGTACTTC.

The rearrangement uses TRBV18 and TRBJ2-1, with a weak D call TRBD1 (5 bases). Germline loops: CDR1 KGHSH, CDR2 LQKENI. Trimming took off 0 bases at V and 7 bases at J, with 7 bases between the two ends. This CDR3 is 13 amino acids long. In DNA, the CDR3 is TGTGCCAGCTCACCACCGGCAGGGAATGAGCAGTTCTTC. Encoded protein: CASSPPAGNEQFF.

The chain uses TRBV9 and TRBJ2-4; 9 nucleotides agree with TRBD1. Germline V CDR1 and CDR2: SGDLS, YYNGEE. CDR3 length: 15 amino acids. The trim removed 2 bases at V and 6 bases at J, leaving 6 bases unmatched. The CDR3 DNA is TGTGCCAGCAGCGTGGGGACAGGGTGGTCAAACATTCAGTACTTC. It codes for CASSVGTGWSNIQYF.

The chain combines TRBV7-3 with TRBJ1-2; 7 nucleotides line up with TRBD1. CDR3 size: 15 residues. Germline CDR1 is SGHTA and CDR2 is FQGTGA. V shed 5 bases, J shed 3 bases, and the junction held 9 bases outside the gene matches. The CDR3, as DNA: TGTGCCAGCAGCACAGGGGCTGGAGCCTACTATGGCTACACCTTC. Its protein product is CASSTGAGAYYGYTF.

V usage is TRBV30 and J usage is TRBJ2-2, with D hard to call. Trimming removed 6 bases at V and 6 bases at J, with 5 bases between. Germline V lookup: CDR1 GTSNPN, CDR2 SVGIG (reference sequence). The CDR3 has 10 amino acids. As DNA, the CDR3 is TGTGCCTGCGCGTCCGGGGAGCTGTTTTTT. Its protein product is CACASGELFF.

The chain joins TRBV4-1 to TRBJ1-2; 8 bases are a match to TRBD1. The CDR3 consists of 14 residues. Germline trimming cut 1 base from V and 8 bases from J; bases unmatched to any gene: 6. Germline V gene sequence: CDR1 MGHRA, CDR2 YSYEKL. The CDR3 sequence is CASSQAQGARGYTF. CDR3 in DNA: TGCGCCAGCAGCCAAGCGCAGGGGGCGAGGGGCTACACCTTC.

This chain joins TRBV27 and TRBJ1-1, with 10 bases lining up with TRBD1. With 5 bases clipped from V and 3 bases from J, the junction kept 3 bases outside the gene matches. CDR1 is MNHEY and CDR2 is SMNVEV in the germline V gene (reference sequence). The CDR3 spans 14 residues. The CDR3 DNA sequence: TGTGCCAGCAGTCCCGGACAGGGGGACACTGAAGCTTTCTTT. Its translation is CASSPGQGDTEAFF.

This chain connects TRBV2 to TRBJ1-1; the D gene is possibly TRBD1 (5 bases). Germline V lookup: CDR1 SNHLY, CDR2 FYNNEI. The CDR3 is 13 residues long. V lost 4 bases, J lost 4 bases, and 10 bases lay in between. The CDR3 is CASSGGYATEAFF. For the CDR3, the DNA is TGTGCCAGCAGTGGGGGCTATGCCACTGAAGCTTTCTTT. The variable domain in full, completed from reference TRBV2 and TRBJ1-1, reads EPEVTQTPSHQVTQMGQEVILRCVPISNHLYFYWYRQILGQKVEFLVSFYNNEISEKSEIFDDQFSVERPDGSNFTLKIRSTKLEDSAMYFCASSGGYATEAFFGQGTRLTVV.

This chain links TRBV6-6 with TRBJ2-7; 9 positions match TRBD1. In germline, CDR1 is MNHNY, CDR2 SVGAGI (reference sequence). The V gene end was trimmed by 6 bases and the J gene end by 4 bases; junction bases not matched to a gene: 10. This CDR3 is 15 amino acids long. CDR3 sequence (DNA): TGTGCCAGCAGCCCACCCGGACAGGGGAGATACGAGCAGTACTTC. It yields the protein CASSPPGQGRYEQYF.

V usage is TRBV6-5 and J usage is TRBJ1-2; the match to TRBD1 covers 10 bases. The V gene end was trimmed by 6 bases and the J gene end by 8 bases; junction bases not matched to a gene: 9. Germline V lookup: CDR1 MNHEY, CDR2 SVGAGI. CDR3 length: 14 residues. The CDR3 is CASRTPGQGTGYTF. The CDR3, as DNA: TGTGCCAGCAGGACACCGGGACAGGGGACCGGCTACACCTTC.

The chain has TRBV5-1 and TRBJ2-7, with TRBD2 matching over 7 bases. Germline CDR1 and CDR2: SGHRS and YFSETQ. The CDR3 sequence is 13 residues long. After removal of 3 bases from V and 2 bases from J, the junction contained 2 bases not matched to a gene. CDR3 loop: CASSWGGTYEQYF. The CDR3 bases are TGCGCCAGCAGCTGGGGGGGGACCTACGAGCAGTACTTC. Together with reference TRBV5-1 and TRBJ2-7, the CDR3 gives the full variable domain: KAGVTQTPRYLIKTRGQQVTLSCSPISGHRSVSWYQQTPGQGLQFLFEYFSETQRNKGNFPGRFSGRQFSNSRSEMNVSTLELGDSALYLCASSWGGTYEQYFGPGTRLTVT.

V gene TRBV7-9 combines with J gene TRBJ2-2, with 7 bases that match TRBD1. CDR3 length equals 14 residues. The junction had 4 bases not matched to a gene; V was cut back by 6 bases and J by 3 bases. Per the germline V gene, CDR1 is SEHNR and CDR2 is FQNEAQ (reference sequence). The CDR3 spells CASRSTGDTGELFF. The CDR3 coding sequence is TGTGCCAGCAGGTCAACAGGGGACACCGGGGAGCTGTTTTTT.

The CDR3 DNA is TGTGCCAGCACCCCTCTAGGGGGCAGGGATCGAGAGACCCAGTACTTC. It is translated as CASTPLGGRDRETQYF. This chain connects TRBV7-9 to TRBJ2-5, with 7 bases matching TRBD1. In germline, CDR1 is SEHNR, CDR2 FQNEAQ (reference sequence). Losses at the gene ends were 7 bases for V and 4 bases for J; bases not matched to a gene: 15. There are 16 residues in the CDR3.

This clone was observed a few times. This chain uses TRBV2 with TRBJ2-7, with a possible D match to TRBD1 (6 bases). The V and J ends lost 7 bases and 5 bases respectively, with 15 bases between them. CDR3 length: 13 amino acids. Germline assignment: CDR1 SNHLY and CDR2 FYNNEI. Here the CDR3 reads CASKETGSHEQYF. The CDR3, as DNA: TGTGCCAGCAAAGAGACAGGTAGCCACGAGCAGTACTTC. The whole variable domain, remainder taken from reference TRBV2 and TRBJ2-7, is EPEVTQTPSHQVTQMGQEVILRCVPISNHLYFYWYRQILGQKVEFLVSFYNNEISEKSEIFDDQFSVERPDGSNFTLKIRSTKLEDSAMYFCASKETGSHEQYFGPGTRLTVT.

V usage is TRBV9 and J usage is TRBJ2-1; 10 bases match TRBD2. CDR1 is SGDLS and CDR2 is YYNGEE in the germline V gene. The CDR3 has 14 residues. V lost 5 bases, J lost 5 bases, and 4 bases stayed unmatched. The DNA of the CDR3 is TGTGCCAGCAGTTCTAGCGGGAGAAACAATGAGCAGTTCTTC. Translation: CASSSSGRNNEQFF. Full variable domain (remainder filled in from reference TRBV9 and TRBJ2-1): DSGVTQTPKHLITATGQRVTLRCSPRSGDLSVYWYQQSLDQGLQFLIQYYNGEERAKGNILERFSAQQFPDLHSELNLSSLELGDSALYFCASSSSGRNNEQFFGPGTRLTVL.

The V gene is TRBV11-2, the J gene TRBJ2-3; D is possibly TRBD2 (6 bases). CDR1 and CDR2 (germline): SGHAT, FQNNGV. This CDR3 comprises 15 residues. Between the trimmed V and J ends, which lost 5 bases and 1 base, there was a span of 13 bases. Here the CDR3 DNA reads TGTGCCAGCAGCCCGCGGGGCCAGCGCACAGATACGCAGTATTTT. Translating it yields CASSPRGQRTDTQYF.

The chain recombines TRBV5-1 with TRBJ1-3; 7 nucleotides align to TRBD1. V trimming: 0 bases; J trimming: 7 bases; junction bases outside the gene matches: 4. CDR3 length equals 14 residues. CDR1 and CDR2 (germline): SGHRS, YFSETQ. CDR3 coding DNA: TGCGCCAGCAGCTTGGTTGGGACAGCGAACACCATATATTTT. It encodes CASSLVGTANTIYF.

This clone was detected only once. The CDR3 region has the DNA TGTGCCAGCAGCTTAGCGGTAGCATTCGACTCCTACAATGAGCAGTTCTTC. Amino acid sequence: CASSLAVAFDSYNEQFF. The chain links TRBV7-6 to TRBJ2-1; D is uncertain. V lost 0 bases, J lost 0 bases, and 12 bases lay in between. The CDR3 extends over 17 amino acids. Germline-derived CDR1 and CDR2 are SGHVS and FNYEAQ.

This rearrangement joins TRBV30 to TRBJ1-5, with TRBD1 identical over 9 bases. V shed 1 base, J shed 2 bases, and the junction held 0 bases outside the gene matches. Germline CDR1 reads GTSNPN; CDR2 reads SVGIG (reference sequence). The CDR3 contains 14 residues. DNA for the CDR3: TGTGCCTGGAGTGGGGACAGGGGCAATCAGCCCCAGCATTTT. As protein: CAWSGDRGNQPQHF.

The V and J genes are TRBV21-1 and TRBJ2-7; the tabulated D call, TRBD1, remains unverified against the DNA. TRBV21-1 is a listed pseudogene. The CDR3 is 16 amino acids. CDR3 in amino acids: CAIRDRARPQIYEQYF. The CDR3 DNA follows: TGTGCCATCCGGGACAGGGCCCGTCCCCAAATCTACGAGCAGTACTTC.

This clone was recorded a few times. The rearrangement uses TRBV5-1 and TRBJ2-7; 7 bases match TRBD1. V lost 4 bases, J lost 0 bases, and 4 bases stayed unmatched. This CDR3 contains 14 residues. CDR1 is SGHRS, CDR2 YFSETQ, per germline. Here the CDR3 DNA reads TGCGCCAGCAGCCAATGGGACAGCTCCTACGAGCAGTACTTC. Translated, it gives CASSQWDSSYEQYF.

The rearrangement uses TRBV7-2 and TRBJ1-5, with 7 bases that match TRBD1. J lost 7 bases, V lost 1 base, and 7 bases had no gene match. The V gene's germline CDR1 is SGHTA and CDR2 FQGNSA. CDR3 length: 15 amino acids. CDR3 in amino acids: CASSLGGTDGQPQHF. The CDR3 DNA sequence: TGTGCCAGCAGCTTAGGGGGGACAGATGGGCAGCCCCAGCATTTT.

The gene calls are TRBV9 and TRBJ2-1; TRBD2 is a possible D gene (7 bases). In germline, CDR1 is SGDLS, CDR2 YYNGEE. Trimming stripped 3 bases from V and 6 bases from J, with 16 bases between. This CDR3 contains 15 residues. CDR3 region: CASSATGGGPNEQFF. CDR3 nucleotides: TGTGCCAGCAGCGCAACTGGCGGGGGCCCCAATGAGCAGTTCTTC.

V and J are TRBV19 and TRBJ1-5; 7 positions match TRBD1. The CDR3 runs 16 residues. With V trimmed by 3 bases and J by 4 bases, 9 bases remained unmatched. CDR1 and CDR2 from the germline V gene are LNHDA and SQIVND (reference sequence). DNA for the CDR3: TGTGCCAGTAGTATCCGAGGGTCAGGGGGGAATCAGCCCCAGCATTTT. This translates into CASSIRGSGGNQPQHF.

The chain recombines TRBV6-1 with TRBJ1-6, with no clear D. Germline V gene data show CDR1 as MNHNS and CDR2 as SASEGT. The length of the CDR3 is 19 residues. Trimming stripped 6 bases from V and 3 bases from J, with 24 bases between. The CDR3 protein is CASSETRGILWDYNSPLHF. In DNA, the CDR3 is TGTGCCAGCAGCGAAACTCGGGGTATCCTCTGGGACTATAATTCACCCCTCCACTTT.

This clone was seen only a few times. The CDR3 loop reads CASSTGTGSYEQYF. The CDR3 DNA sequence: TGTGCCAGCTCAACCGGGACAGGCTCCTACGAGCAGTACTTC. J is TRBJ2-7 and V is TRBV18; 8 nucleotides line up with TRBD1. V shed 5 bases and J 0 bases; nucleotides not matched to a gene: 3. Germline lookup yields CDR1 KGHSH and CDR2 LQKENI. The CDR3 has 14 residues.

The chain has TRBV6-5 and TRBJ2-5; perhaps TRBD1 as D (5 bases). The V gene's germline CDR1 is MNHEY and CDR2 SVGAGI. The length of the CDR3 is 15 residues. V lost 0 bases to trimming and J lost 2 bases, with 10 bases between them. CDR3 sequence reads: CASSYSLTEQETQYF. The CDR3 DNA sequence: TGTGCCAGCAGTTACTCGCTGACAGAACAAGAGACCCAGTACTTC.

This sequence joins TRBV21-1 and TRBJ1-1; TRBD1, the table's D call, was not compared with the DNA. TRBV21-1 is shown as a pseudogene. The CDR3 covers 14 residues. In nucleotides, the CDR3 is TGTGCCAGCAGCTCCCCACGTCCAGGGGGTGAAGCTTTCTTT. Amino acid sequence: CASSSPRPGGEAFF.

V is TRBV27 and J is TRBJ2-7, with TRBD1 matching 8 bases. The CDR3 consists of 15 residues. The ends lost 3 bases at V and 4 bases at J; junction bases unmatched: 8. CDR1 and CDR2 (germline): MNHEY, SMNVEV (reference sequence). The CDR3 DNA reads TGTGCCAGCAGTTTGACAGGGGCCCCCTTTTACGAGCAGTACTTC. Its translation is CASSLTGAPFYEQYF.

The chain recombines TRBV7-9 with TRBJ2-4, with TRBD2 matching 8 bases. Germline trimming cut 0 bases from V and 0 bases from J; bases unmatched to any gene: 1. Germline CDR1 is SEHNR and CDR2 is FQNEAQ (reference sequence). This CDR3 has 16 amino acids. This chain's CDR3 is CASSLAAGVAKNIQYF. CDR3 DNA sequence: TGTGCCAGCAGCTTAGCAGCGGGAGTAGCCAAAAACATTCAGTACTTC.